This T cell receptor (beta chain) is from a study of blood T cell repertoires in COVID-19. Clones were read by immunoSEQ multiplex PCR, and TCRdb kept only the in-frame ones, dropping some. The sample records about 200,000 clones, 85% to 90% being singletons. The CDR3 totals 11 residues. Looked up from germline, CDR1 is SQVTM and CDR2 is ANQGSEA. V was trimmed by 3 bases and J by 14 bases, leaving 14 bases between them. The chain recombines TRBV29-1 with TRBJ2-4, with a tentative D call TRBD2 (7 bases). This TCR was recovered from a woman between 50 and 59 years old with acute or convalescent COVID-19. The sample taken for sequencing was peripheral blood. The CDR3 DNA sequence: TGCAGCGTTGATAGGGGGGACTATGAGTACTTC. The encoded protein is CSVDRGDYEYF.